The 19 T cell receptor beta chains given below trace back to one sample, sequenced in a study of cytomegalovirus exposure and HLA in healthy donors. The PCR contained 60 Vbeta and 13 Jbeta primers. The method was immunoSEQ multiplex PCR; TCRdb's version includes in-frame clones alone and lacks a portion of them. The top ten clones hold 2.5% to 3% of a sample with 150,000 to 200,000 clones, roughly four fifths of them seen once. Sequenced sample: PBMCs. These receptor sequences come from a woman in her forties or fifties in good health and CMV-seropositive.

On this clone itself: Other DNA sequences of this sample code for an identical CDR3. This rearrangement joins TRBV5-1 to TRBJ2-1; 7 bases are shared with TRBD1. Germline CDR1 and CDR2: SGHRS and YFSETQ. Trimming cost V 0 bases and J 4 bases; bases outside gene matches: 1. The CDR3 has 14 residues. In nucleotides, the CDR3 is TGCGCCAGCAGCTTGGGGGACAGATACAATGAGCAGTTCTTC. Translated: CASSLGDRYNEQFF.

This clone was found once. This sequence joins TRBV5-1 and TRBJ2-7, with a possible D match to TRBD1 (6 bases). Germline-derived CDR1 and CDR2 are SGHRS and YFSETQ. V lost 1 base to trimming and J lost 4 bases, with 15 bases between them. This CDR3 contains 15 residues. In nucleotides, the CDR3 is TGCGCCAGCAGCTTGCAATCCGACAGGCCTTACGAGCAGTACTTC. This encodes CASSLQSDRPYEQYF.

The chain recombines TRBV18 with TRBJ2-4, with 11 bases that match TRBD1. Trimming removed 0 bases from V and 1 base from J; junction bases left unmatched: 8. Germline assignment: CDR1 KGHSH and CDR2 LQKENI. The length of the CDR3 is 19 residues. CDR3 sequence (DNA): TGTGCCAGCTCACCACCCCGCGGACAGGGGGCCGGGGCCAAAAACATTCAGTACTTC. It codes for CASSPPRGQGAGAKNIQYF. The full variable domain, its missing parts supplied by reference TRBV18 and TRBJ2-4, is NAGVMQNPRHLVRRRGQEARLRCSPMKGHSHVYWYRQLPEEGLKFMVYLQKENIIDESGMPKERFSAEFPKEGPSILRIQQVVRGDSAAYFCASSPPRGQGAGAKNIQYFGAGTRLSVL.

This chain connects TRBV5-1 to TRBJ2-3, with TRBD1 matching over 11 bases. Trimming took 2 bases from V and 5 from J; bases not matched to a gene: 4. The CDR3 loop spans 15 amino acids. Germline V gene sequence: CDR1 SGHRS, CDR2 YFSETQ. CDR3 protein: CASSLPGQGEDTQYF. Here the CDR3 DNA reads TGCGCCAGCAGCTTACCGGGACAGGGGGAAGATACGCAGTATTTT.

This chain uses TRBV5-6 with TRBJ1-2, with D hard to call. From germline, CDR1 is SGHDT and CDR2 YYEEEE. The CDR3 has 12 amino acids. Deletions cut 4 bases from V and 2 bases from J, with 6 bases between. In nucleotides, the CDR3 is TGTGCCAGCAGCAAAGAGAACTATGGCTACACCTTC. This translates into CASSKENYGYTF.

The chain uses TRBV10-3 and TRBJ1-3, with D possibly being TRBD1 (5 bases). Germline CDR1 is ENHRY and CDR2 is SYGVKD. Trimming cost V 10 bases and J 0 bases, with 10 bases left between them. CDR3 length: 13 residues. The CDR3 coding sequence is TGTGCCACCCAGGACAACTCTGGAAACACCATATATTTT. Translated: CATQDNSGNTIYF.

V usage is TRBV9 and J usage is TRBJ2-7; D is possibly TRBD2 (5 bases). Trimming pared 0 bases from V and 4 bases from J, leaving 11 bases between. Germline CDR1 SGDLS, CDR2 YYNGEE. The CDR3 loop spans 14 amino acids. The CDR3 coding sequence is TGTGCCAGCAGCGTAGGAGACTACCCATACGAGCAGTACTTC. As protein: CASSVGDYPYEQYF.

This chain connects TRBV27 to TRBJ1-2; 12 positions match TRBD1. The CDR3 contains 15 residues. V was clipped by 6 bases and J by 4 bases; unmatched bases: 6. CDR1 MNHEY and CDR2 SMNVEV come from the germline V gene (reference sequence). CDR3 residues: CASSPGTGGLYGYTF. The CDR3, as DNA: TGTGCCAGCAGCCCGGGGACAGGGGGCCTCTATGGCTACACCTTC.

The rearrangement links TRBV19 to TRBJ1-6; D remains ambiguous. The CDR3 spans 15 residues. From germline, CDR1 is LNHDA and CDR2 SQIVND (reference sequence). V was pared by 5 bases and J by 1 base, with 9 bases between. CDR3 coding DNA: TGTGCCAGTAGTTCACAGCTTTCCTATAATTCACCCCTCCACTTT. Translating it yields CASSSQLSYNSPLHF.

The CDR3 DNA sequence: TGTGCCAGCAGCCTAACAGGGGAGACCCAGTACTTC. Protein product: CASSLTGETQYF. The chain couples TRBV6-5 to TRBJ2-5; tentative D call: TRBD1 (6 bases). This CDR3 region has 12 residues. Looked up from germline, CDR1 is MNHEY and CDR2 is SVGAGI. The V gene lost 6 bases and the J gene lost 5 bases, with 10 bases spanning the gap.

The CDR3 reads CASSIGTGTDTQYF. CDR3 bases: TGTGCCAGCAGCATCGGGACAGGGACAGATACGCAGTATTTT. The chain links TRBV9 to TRBJ2-3, with 9 bases matching TRBD1. This CDR3 comprises 14 residues. J lost 3 bases, V lost 4 bases, and 3 bases had no gene match. Germline V lookup: CDR1 SGDLS, CDR2 YYNGEE.

The chain carries TRBV6-1 and TRBJ1-4, with TRBD1 matching 10 bases. The junction had 6 bases not matched to a gene; V was cut back by 6 bases and J by 8 bases. The CDR3 length is 14 residues. Looked up from germline, CDR1 is MNHNS and CDR2 is SASEGT. The DNA of the CDR3 is TGTGCCAGCAGCGGGACAGGGGTTTCGGAAAAACTGTTTTTT. Its protein product is CASSGTGVSEKLFF.

Note on this clone: Other DNA sequences from this sample encode an identical CDR3 as well. The CDR3 bases are TGCGCCAGTAGCCAGGGGGGGAACACTGAAGCTTTCTTT. Amino acids: CASSQGGNTEAFF. The rearrangement uses TRBV5-1 and TRBJ1-1; 7 nucleotides match TRBD1. Germline V CDR1 and CDR2: SGHRS, YFSETQ. J gave up 1 base and V 8 bases, and 5 bases lay outside the gene matches. The CDR3 length is 13 residues. The full variable domain, its missing parts supplied by reference TRBV5-1 and TRBJ1-1, is KAGVTQTPRYLIKTRGQQVTLSCSPISGHRSVSWYQQTPGQGLQFLFEYFSETQRNKGNFPGRFSGRQFSNSRSEMNVSTLELGDSALYLCASSQGGNTEAFFGQGTRLTVV.

The J gene is TRBJ2-5, the V gene TRBV25-1; 11 nucleotides match TRBD2. V lost 1 base, J lost 3 bases, and 10 bases stayed unmatched. Germline V gene sequence: CDR1 MGHDK, CDR2 SYGVNS. This CDR3 has 18 residues. This CDR3 reads CASSELRRLAGPEETQYF. The DNA for the CDR3 is TGTGCCAGCAGTGAATTGCGGCGACTAGCGGGGCCTGAAGAGACCCAGTACTTC. Combining the CDR3 with reference TRBV25-1 and TRBJ2-5 gives the whole variable domain EADIYQTPRYLVIGTGKKITLECSQTMGHDKMYWYQQDPGMELHLIHYSYGVNSTEKGDLSSESTVSRIRTEHFPLTLESARPSHTSQYLCASSELRRLAGPEETQYFGPGTRLLVL.

J is TRBJ1-2 and V is TRBV2; D remains unclear. Looked up from germline, CDR1 is SNHLY and CDR2 is FYNNEI. Trimming shortened V by 4 bases and J by 7 bases, and 13 bases separated the two germline ends. The length of the CDR3 is 13 residues. CDR3 region: CASSAAEGPGYTF. The CDR3 DNA sequence: TGTGCCAGCAGTGCTGCTGAGGGTCCTGGCTACACCTTC.

The rearrangement joins TRBV15 to TRBJ2-3; TRBD2 is a possible D gene (6 bases). The CDR3 is 17 amino acids. Trimming pared 5 bases from V and 2 bases from J, leaving 20 bases between. Germline-derived CDR1 and CDR2 are LNHNV and YYDKDF (reference sequence). CDR3 DNA sequence: TGTGCCACCAGCCGTTCCGGGGGACCTCTTTCCACAGATACGCAGTATTTT. Translated: CATSRSGGPLSTDTQYF.

The chain combines TRBV6-1 with TRBJ1-2; TRBD1 matches at 8 bases. Germline CDR1 MNHNS, CDR2 SASEGT. The J segment lost 2 bases and the V segment lost 3 bases, leaving 14 bases of the junction unmatched. The CDR3 has 18 residues. CDR3 in amino acids: CASSESAGRTGPNYGYTF. The DNA of the CDR3 is TGTGCCAGCAGTGAGAGCGCTGGGAGGACAGGGCCAAACTATGGCTACACCTTC.

V is TRBV7-7 and J is TRBJ1-1; D is ambiguous. The V end was cut by 5 bases, the J end by 1 base, with 8 bases between. The V gene's germline CDR1 is SSHAT and CDR2 FNYEAQ (reference sequence). This CDR3 is built from 13 residues. For the CDR3, the DNA is TGTGCCAGCAGCATTCGGGAGAACACTGAAGCTTTCTTT. Protein product: CASSIRENTEAFF.

The chain recombines TRBV5-6 with TRBJ1-1; D not certain. The CDR3 totals 13 residues. Per the germline V gene, CDR1 is SGHDT and CDR2 is YYEEEE. V shed 6 bases and J shed 3 bases, with 12 bases lying between them. CDR3 nucleotides: TGTGCCAGCAATTTAGAGCGTGACACTGAAGCTTTCTTT. Residues: CASNLERDTEAFF.